Listed here are 10 T cell receptor beta chains from one sample, sequenced in a study of molecular identifiers for immune sequencing clone quantification (dated by TCRdb to 2016 to 2018). Library prep was done by PCR. The instrument given in TCRdb is NextSeq 500. TCRdb applied fastp at Q25 and MiXCR to the public reads, then kept only in-frame beta chains. Every entry covers one CDR3 protein and lists the most common genes and DNA from its rows. The sample table shows roughly 100,000 distinct CDR3 sequences, and about 32% are seen once. In total, the top ten clones hold about 9.1% of the sample. The sequenced sample was naive CD8+ T cells from blood, with Jurkat cell RNA spiked in. Taken with the paper, the label for cell subset or site translates to: FACS-sorted CD8+CD4-CCR7+CD45RA+ naive T cells. Source of these receptors: a human donor in good health. Some libraries in this study had Jurkat cell RNA spiked in.

This clonotype appeared many times. The chain is built from TRBV15 and TRBJ2-3; TRBD1 matches at 7 bases. CDR1 is LNHNV, CDR2 YYDKDF, per germline (reference sequence). This CDR3 spans 15 amino acids. After removal of 5 bases from V and 0 bases from J, the junction contained 5 bases not matched to a gene. CDR3 residues: CATSPRDSSTDTQYF. The CDR3 bases are TGTGCCACCAGCCCTAGGGACAGCAGCACAGATACGCAGTATTTT.

The J gene is TRBJ1-2, the V gene TRBV9; D remains ambiguous. Germline values: CDR1 SGDLS, CDR2 YYNGEE. The CDR3 covers 16 residues. The germline V and J ends were trimmed by 2 bases and 0 bases, with 14 bases remaining between them. The CDR3, as DNA: TGTGCCAGCAGCGTCGGCGTTTCTTATTCTAACTATGGCTACACCTTC. It is translated as CASSVGVSYSNYGYTF.

This clonotype occurred a few times. The V call is TRBV20-1, the J call TRBJ2-7; TRBD2 matches at 8 bases. This CDR3 comprises 16 residues. Germline CDR1 is DFQATT and CDR2 is SNEGSKA (reference sequence). V lost 0 bases and J lost 3; bases outside the gene matches: 10. For the CDR3, the DNA is TGCAGTGCTAGAGATTACAGCGGGAGAGCCCTCTACGAGCAGTACTTC. As protein: CSARDYSGRALYEQYF.

This chain connects TRBV10-3 to TRBJ1-3, with D unclear. Germline CDR1 ENHRY, CDR2 SYGVKD. V shed 4 bases and J shed 0 bases, with 7 bases lying between them. This CDR3 has 14 residues. CDR3 sequence reads: CAISVWGSGNTIYF. CDR3 in DNA: TGTGCCATCAGTGTTTGGGGCTCTGGAAACACCATATATTTT.

This clonotype was counted only a few times. The V call is TRBV12-3 or TRBV12-4, the J call TRBJ2-3; tentatively, D is TRBD1 or TRBD2 (5 bases each). This CDR3 is 15 amino acids long. V lost 4 bases, J lost 4 bases, and 15 bases lay in between. This CDR3 reads CASSWWDLHPDTQYF. CDR3 in DNA: TGTGCCAGCAGTTGGTGGGACCTTCATCCAGATACGCAGTATTTT.

This clonotype counts as medium-sized. The genes are TRBV28 and TRBJ2-7; D not certain. The CDR3 sequence is 11 residues long. Germline CDR1 is MDHEN and CDR2 is SYDVKM. The V end was cut by 6 bases, the J end by 2 bases, with 5 bases between. CDR3 amino acids: CASSLAYEQYF. The CDR3 DNA sequence: TGTGCCAGCAGCTTGGCCTACGAGCAGTACTTC. Together with reference TRBV28 and TRBJ2-7, the CDR3 gives the full variable domain: DVKVTQSSRYLVKRTGEKVFLECVQDMDHENMFWYRQDPGLGLRLIYFSYDVKMKEKGDIPEGYSVSREKKERFSLILESASTNQTSMYLCASSLAYEQYFGPGTRLTVT.

The table lists this clonotype with a few counts. The chain is built from TRBV6-5 and TRBJ2-1, with TRBD1 matching 9 bases. Germline-derived CDR1 and CDR2 are MNHEY and SVGAGI. The junction had 7 bases not matched to a gene; V was cut back by 7 bases and J by 15 bases. The CDR3 length is 11 residues. CDR3 sequence: CASITGTGMFF. CDR3 nucleotide sequence: TGTGCCAGCATCACCGGGACAGGGATGTTCTTC.

This clonotype was detected only a few times. V usage is TRBV4-1 and J usage is TRBJ2-5, with D uncertain. This CDR3 has 15 amino acids. Germline-derived CDR1 and CDR2 are MGHRA and YSYEKL. V was trimmed by 1 base and J by 3 bases, leaving 12 bases between them. The DNA of the CDR3 is TGCGCCAGCAGCCAAGCTTTGGCAGGAGAAGAGACCCAGTACTTC. Its translation: CASSQALAGEETQYF.

This clonotype was observed a handful of times. The chain couples TRBV5-1 to TRBJ2-7; TRBD2 agrees at 10 bases. Germline loops: CDR1 SGHRS, CDR2 YFSETQ. This CDR3 comprises 16 residues. Losses at the gene ends were 1 base for V and 3 bases for J; bases not matched to a gene: 7. The CDR3 region is CASSLTQLAGHYEQYF. CDR3 nucleotide sequence: TGCGCCAGCAGCTTGACCCAACTAGCGGGACACTACGAGCAGTACTTC.

This clonotype was seen a handful of times. V is TRBV12-3 or TRBV12-4 and J is TRBJ2-1; 7 bases fit TRBD1. The CDR3 runs 16 residues. The junction had 9 bases not matched to a gene; V was cut back by 5 bases and J by 2 bases. CDR3 loop: CASSPLQGITYNEQFF. In DNA form, the CDR3 reads TGTGCCAGCAGTCCTCTACAGGGGATAACCTACAATGAGCAGTTCTTC.